A single sample gave rise to the 23 T cell receptor beta chains below, sequenced in a study of regulatory T cells in long-lasting Graves disease. Assembly of TCR beta libraries relied on iRepertoire HTBI primers together with Arm-PCR of CDR3 regions. TCRdb fed the multiplex PCR reads into MiXCR, producing one record per CDR3 protein. The sample lists more than 350,000 distinct CDR3 sequences; approximately 22% were seen once. Specified time point: persistent/refractory GD, antithyroid drugs over 5 years with positive TRAb. The TCR library was made from RNA that had been extracted from PBMCs in TRIzol. This specimen was peripheral blood mononuclear cells (PBMCs), taken when the disease was refractory, from a patient treated with antithyroid drugs. The receptors come from a female donor with Graves disease.

This clonotype was observed at least ten times. The chain joins TRBV28 to TRBJ2-7; no clear D gene. The CDR3 runs to 12 residues. Trimming took 1 base from V and 6 from J, leaving 7 bases between them. Germline CDR1 and CDR2: MDHEN and SYDVKM. CDR3 residues: CASSLFPSEQYF. The CDR3 DNA sequence: TGTGCCAGCAGTTTATTTCCGTCCGAGCAGTACTTC.

The chain uses TRBV28 and TRBJ2-1; TRBD2 aligns across 9 bases. The germline gives CDR1 MDHEN, CDR2 SYDVKM. The CDR3 length is 15 residues. This chain's CDR3 is CQEREAPLTYNEQFF. As DNA, the CDR3 is TGTCAAGAGCGGGAGGCCCCGTTAACCTACAATGAGCAGTTCTTC.

The chain uses TRBV5-6 and TRBJ2-2; 9 bases align to TRBD2. Per germline, CDR1 SGHDT and CDR2 YYEEEE. CDR3 length equals 17 residues. V shed 0 bases and J 6 bases; nucleotides not matched to a gene: 9. CDR3 sequence: CASSLGSAGGPAGELFF. In DNA, the CDR3 is TGTGCCAGCAGCTTGGGATCGGCGGGAGGGCCGGCCGGGGAGCTGTTTTTT. Full variable domain (missing parts from reference TRBV5-6 and TRBJ2-2): DAGVTQSPTHLIKTRGQQVTLRCSPKSGHDTVSWYQQALGQGPQFIFQYYEEEERQRGNFPDRFSGHQFPNYSSELNVNALLLGDSALYLCASSLGSAGGPAGELFFGEGSRLTVL.

This clonotype was observed a few times. The chain couples TRBV12-3 or TRBV12-4 to TRBJ1-6; 7 bases match TRBD1. This CDR3 is 15 amino acids long. Trimming at V came to 5 bases and at J to 5 bases, leaving 6 bases not matched to a gene. CDR3 sequence (DNA): TGTGCCAGCAGTCCCCGAACAGGGGATAATTCACCCCTCCACTTT. Translation gives CASSPRTGDNSPLHF.

Comment on this clonotype: The junction differs from germline at one of its ends, possibly a read error. The chain carries TRBV20-1 and TRBJ2-5, with D uncertain. Per the germline V gene, CDR1 is DFQATT and CDR2 is SNEGSKA (reference sequence). The CDR3 is 11 amino acids. As DNA, the CDR3 is TGCAGTGCTAGAATTTCGGAGACCAAGTACTTC. Translating it yields CSARISETKYF.

The chain joins TRBV20-1 to TRBJ2-7, with D maybe TRBD2 (6 bases). V was clipped by 1 base and J by 0 bases, with 13 bases between them. The CDR3 is made up of 15 amino acids. Germline CDR1 reads DFQATT; CDR2 reads SNEGSKA (reference sequence). The CDR3 DNA is TGCAGTGCTAGAGGGGTGGCGGGGAGCTCCTACGAGCAGTACTTC. Its protein product is CSARGVAGSSYEQYF.

This chain connects TRBV5-1 to TRBJ2-5, with D perhaps matching TRBD1 or TRBD2 (5 bases each). The V end lost 1 base, the J end lost 2 bases, and 9 bases lay between the germline ends. From germline, CDR1 is SGHRS and CDR2 YFSETQ. CDR3 length equals 14 residues. The CDR3 nucleotides are TGCGCCAGCAGCTTGATGGGACCTCAAGAGACCCAGTACTTC. Translating it yields CASSLMGPQETQYF.

This clonotype was found a few times. The J gene is TRBJ2-6, the V gene TRBV6-1; a possible D gene is TRBD1 (6 bases). Germline V gene data show CDR1 as MNHNS and CDR2 as SASEGT. Trimming pared 1 base from V and 4 bases from J, leaving 20 bases between. This CDR3 has 19 residues. CDR3 bases: TGTGCCAGCAGTGAAGTGGCAGGGGCGCCCCGGGGAGGGGCCAACGTCCTGACTTTC. Its protein is CASSEVAGAPRGGANVLTF.

CDR3 bases: TGTGCCAGCAGCTTAGACCCCCGAGGAGCGGGGTCAAACATTCAGTACTTC. Its protein is CASSLDPRGAGSNIQYF. The chain combines TRBV7-2 with TRBJ2-4; 7 nucleotides line up with TRBD2. J was trimmed by 6 bases and V by 1 base; bases with no gene match: 12. From germline, CDR1 is SGHTA and CDR2 FQGNSA. The CDR3 is 17 residues long. The full variable domain, its missing parts supplied by reference TRBV7-2 and TRBJ2-4, is GAGVSQSPSNKVTEKGKDVELRCDPISGHTALYWYRQSLGQGLEFLIYFQGNSAPDKSGLPSDRFSAERTGGSVSTLTIQRTQQEDSAVYLCASSLDPRGAGSNIQYFGAGTRLSVL.

This clonotype was observed at least ten times. The chain employs TRBV27 and TRBJ1-4; D perhaps matches TRBD1 (5 bases). This CDR3 has 15 residues. CDR1 is MNHEY and CDR2 is SMNVEV in the germline V gene (reference sequence). Trimming left V 5 bases short and J 3 bases short, with 13 bases between. The CDR3 DNA follows: TGTGCCAGCAGTACCAGACAGATACCTAATGAAAAACTGTTTTTT. It yields the protein CASSTRQIPNEKLFF.

This clonotype was seen at least ten times. The chain combines TRBV20-1 with TRBJ2-5; D is perhaps TRBD1 (6 bases). The V gene's germline CDR1 is DFQATT and CDR2 SNEGSKA (reference sequence). The CDR3 has 14 residues. Trimming cost V 2 bases and J 4 bases, with 14 bases left between them. CDR3 loop: CSARMSGAGETQYF. DNA of the CDR3: TGCAGTGCTAGAATGTCAGGGGCGGGAGAGACCCAGTACTTC.

The chain joins TRBV18 to TRBJ1-1; 8 nucleotides agree with TRBD1. CDR1 is KGHSH and CDR2 is LQKENI in the germline V gene. V gave up 3 bases and J gave up 7 bases; unmatched junction bases: 13. The CDR3 is made up of 16 amino acids. CDR3 coding DNA: TGTGCCAGCTCACCCCAGGGGGCCGGAGGGAAGGTTGAAGCTTTCTTT. Translated, it gives CASSPQGAGGKVEAFF. The full variable domain, with the rest looked up from reference TRBV18 and TRBJ1-1, is NAGVMQNPRHLVRRRGQEARLRCSPMKGHSHVYWYRQLPEEGLKFMVYLQKENIIDESGMPKERFSAEFPKEGPSILRIQQVVRGDSAAYFCASSPQGAGGKVEAFFGQGTRLTVV.

This clonotype was seen many times. The V and J genes are TRBV28 and TRBJ1-5, with D possibly matching TRBD1 (6 bases). Germline CDR1 MDHEN, CDR2 SYDVKM. This CDR3 comprises 14 residues. The V gene lost 4 bases and the J gene lost 4 bases, with 11 bases spanning the gap. Here the CDR3 DNA reads TGTGCCAGCAGTTCCTCCAGGGGAAATCAGCCCCAGCATTTT. Its translation: CASSSSRGNQPQHF.

The table lists this clonotype with a few counts. The chain has TRBV29-1 and TRBJ1-3; a weak D match, TRBD1 (5 bases). Germline lookup yields CDR1 SQVTM and CDR2 ANQGSEA. This CDR3 is built from 13 residues. The ends were cut back, 5 bases at V and 0 bases at J, with 8 bases in the middle. This CDR3 reads CSVWGTSGNTIYF. The CDR3 DNA sequence: TGCAGCGTTTGGGGGACCTCTGGAAACACCATATATTTT.

This chain uses TRBV27 with TRBJ2-3; no firm D call. Germline V gene lookup returns CDR1 MNHEY and CDR2 SMNVEV (reference sequence). This CDR3 is 17 amino acids long. Trimming took off 5 bases at V and 1 base at J, with 19 bases between the two ends. CDR3: CASSPLIGATGTDTQYF. The CDR3 DNA is TGTGCCAGCAGTCCGTTAATAGGAGCGACCGGCACAGATACGCAGTATTTT.

Ten or more counts support this clonotype. The chain has TRBV11-2 and TRBJ2-5; D unresolved. Germline V gene data show CDR1 as SGHAT and CDR2 as FQNNGV. V was pared by 7 bases and J by 1 base, with 16 bases between. The CDR3 consists of 15 residues. CDR3 bases: TGTGCCAGCACCCGTGGGGTAGCTGGCCAAGAGACCCAGTACTTC. This codes for CASTRGVAGQETQYF.

The rearrangement joins TRBV5-1 to TRBJ1-6, with D possibly being TRBD1 (5 bases). Germline assignment: CDR1 SGHRS and CDR2 YFSETQ. This CDR3 has 14 amino acids. V lost 2 bases to trimming and J lost 6 bases, with 9 bases between them. Here the CDR3 DNA reads TGCGCCAGCAGCTTCGGGACGGCTAATTCACCCCTCCACTTT. As protein: CASSFGTANSPLHF.

This clonotype was seen repeatedly, ten times or more. The chain joins TRBV6-1 to TRBJ2-5; tentatively, D is TRBD2 (7 bases). CDR1 is MNHNS, CDR2 SASEGT, per germline. The CDR3 runs 17 residues. V shed 5 bases and J shed 5 bases, with 24 bases lying between them. The CDR3, as DNA: TGTGCCAGCAGTCCCGGGGGGTCAGGGGTCTTCGGGGAGACCCAGTACTTC. Protein: CASSPGGSGVFGETQYF.

This clonotype was detected many times. The chain is built from TRBV6-1 and TRBJ2-7, with unresolved D. The CDR3 is 10 amino acids. From germline, CDR1 is MNHNS and CDR2 SASEGT. The V end was cut by 7 bases, the J end by 5 bases, with 6 bases between. The CDR3 nucleotides read TGTGCCAGCATGCGTCACGAGCAGTACTTC. It is translated as CASMRHEQYF.

The chain joins TRBV7-9 to TRBJ1-6; perhaps TRBD1 as D (5 bases). Germline CDR1 is SEHNR and CDR2 is FQNEAQ (reference sequence). This CDR3 spans 13 amino acids. The germline V and J ends were trimmed by 1 base and 9 bases, with 7 bases remaining between them. The CDR3 sequence is CASSLEGRSPLHF. The CDR3 DNA is TGTGCCAGCAGCTTAGAGGGGCGTTCACCCCTCCACTTT.

Only a few counts were recorded for this clonotype. The chain uses TRBV15 and TRBJ2-7; a weak D match, TRBD1 (5 bases). CDR3 length: 14 amino acids. The ends were cut back, 4 bases at V and 5 bases at J, with 15 bases in the middle. In germline, CDR1 is LNHNV, CDR2 YYDKDF (reference sequence). Here the CDR3 reads CATSNPQGPNEQYF. For the CDR3, the DNA is TGTGCCACCAGCAACCCTCAGGGTCCCAACGAGCAGTACTTC.

The V gene is TRBV2, the J gene TRBJ2-7, with TRBD2 matching 15 bases. The CDR3 covers 21 residues. Per germline, CDR1 SNHLY and CDR2 FYNNEI. The V gene end was trimmed by 6 bases and the J gene end by 2 bases; junction bases not matched to a gene: 20. CDR3 sequence reads: CASSDNSPKGTSGRTTYEQYF. CDR3 nucleotides: TGTGCCAGCAGCGACAACTCTCCGAAAGGGACTAGCGGGAGGACGACCTACGAGCAGTACTTC.

Ten or more counts support this clonotype. The V call is TRBV12-3 or TRBV12-4, the J call TRBJ1-4; no definite D call. The CDR3 extends over 14 amino acids. The germline V and J ends were trimmed by 3 bases and 8 bases, with 13 bases remaining between them. The CDR3 DNA follows: TGTGCCAGCAGTTTCGGAAAGGGAGGCGAAAAACTGTTTTTT. Translation gives CASSFGKGGEKLFF.